What follows is one T cell receptor (beta chain) and its context. What it recognizes is unknown. This sample stems from a study of cytomegalovirus exposure and HLA in healthy donors. V was shortened by 4 bases and J by 1 base, with 16 bases between the two germline ends. The CDR3 spans 16 residues. The germline gives CDR1 SGHDT, CDR2 YYEEEE. Study outcomes and limitations: As confirmed in vitro, three CMV-associated chains were specific for CMV antigens. Diagnosis of cytomegalovirus status made by the classifier reportedly showed high specificity and sensitivity.

The validation cohort, a group of around 130 subjects, included the donors and was separate from the roughly 670-subject first cohort. Produced via immunoSEQ multiplex PCR; TCRdb's table is partial and in-frame only. The sample holds 90,000 to 130,000 clones, approximately 94% seen once. The chain uses TRBV5-6 and TRBJ2-3; unclear D gene. The specimen was PBMCs. The clonotype comes from a woman between 18 and 29 years old in good health and CMV-seronegative. This CDR3 reads CASSIFPLVRTDTQYF. DNA of the CDR3: TGTGCCAGCAGCATCTTTCCACTGGTCCGCACAGATACGCAGTATTTT.